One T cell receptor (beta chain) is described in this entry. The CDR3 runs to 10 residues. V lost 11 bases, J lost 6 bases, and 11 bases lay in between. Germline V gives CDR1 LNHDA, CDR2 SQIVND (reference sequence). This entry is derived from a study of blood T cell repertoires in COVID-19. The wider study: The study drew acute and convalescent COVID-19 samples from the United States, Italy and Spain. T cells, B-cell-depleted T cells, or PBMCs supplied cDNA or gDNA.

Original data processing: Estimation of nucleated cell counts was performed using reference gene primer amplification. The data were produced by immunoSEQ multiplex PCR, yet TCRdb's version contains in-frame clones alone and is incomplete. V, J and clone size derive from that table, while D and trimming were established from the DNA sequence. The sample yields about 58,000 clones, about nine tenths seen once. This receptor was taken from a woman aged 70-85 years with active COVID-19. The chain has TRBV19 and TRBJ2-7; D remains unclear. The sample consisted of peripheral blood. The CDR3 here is CASVPVEQYF. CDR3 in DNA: TGTGCCTCCGTCCCCGTCGAGCAGTACTTC.